The rows below give T cell receptor beta chains drawn from one sample of a study of cytomegalovirus exposure and HLA in healthy donors. Clones were sequenced by immunoSEQ multiplex PCR, and TCRdb holds only the in-frame ones, with some missing. Of 85,000 to 100,000 clones in the sample, more than 60% were seen once. Sequenced input: PBMCs. The source of these receptors is a man aged 45-65 years in good health and CMV-seropositive. Both conserved end residues are part of each CDR3. Clone size is stated in some rows and not others, as once, few, many or a class when expanded.

v_gene: TRBV6-5
abundance: NA
j_gene: TRBJ1-5
CDR3aa: CASSRQGSQPQHF

v_gene: TRBV27
abundance: NA
j_gene: TRBJ2-7
CDR3aa: CASSKDRGYYEQYF

v_gene: TRBV5-4
abundance: NA
j_gene: TRBJ1-1
CDR3aa: CASTSDGLTMNTEAFF

v_gene: TRBV27
abundance: NA
j_gene: TRBJ1-5
CDR3aa: CASSPGTGNNQPQHF

v_gene: TRBV10-1
abundance: NA
j_gene: TRBJ1-5
CDR3aa: CASPIYRNQPQHF

v_gene: TRBV7-3
abundance: NA
j_gene: TRBJ1-1
CDR3aa: CASSLFGGGMNTEAFF

v_gene: TRBV5-4
abundance: once
j_gene: TRBJ1-5
CDR3aa: CASSAQGRGGNQPQHF

v_gene: TRBV5-1
abundance: NA
j_gene: TRBJ1-5
CDR3aa: CASSRGGQGQPQNF

v_gene: TRBV7-2
abundance: NA
j_gene: TRBJ2-4
CDR3aa: CASSKLAKNIQYF

v_gene: TRBV6-5
abundance: NA
j_gene: TRBJ2-3
CDR3aa: CASSLAGGSTDTQYF

v_gene: TRBV5-1
abundance: NA
j_gene: TRBJ2-2
CDR3aa: CASSLPQGVTGELFF

v_gene: TRBV15
abundance: NA
j_gene: TRBJ2-1
CDR3aa: CATSRQGAVSYNEQFF

v_gene: TRBV9
abundance: few
j_gene: TRBJ1-1
CDR3aa: CASSVSPDRDTEAFF

v_gene: TRBV4-3
abundance: NA
j_gene: TRBJ1-1
CDR3aa: CASSQEQGNTEAFF

v_gene: TRBV28
abundance: NA
j_gene: TRBJ2-7
CDR3aa: CASIPGQASSYEQYF

v_gene: TRBV28
abundance: NA
j_gene: TRBJ2-1
CDR3aa: CASSSRTSEYYNEQFF

v_gene: TRBV5-5
abundance: NA
j_gene: TRBJ1-3
CDR3aa: CASSSSSSGNTIYF

v_gene: TRBV18
abundance: NA
j_gene: TRBJ1-1
CDR3aa: CASSPPGGTEAFF

v_gene: TRBV30
abundance: few
j_gene: TRBJ1-2
CDR3aa: CAWSWVTGGGYTF

v_gene: TRBV18
abundance: NA
j_gene: TRBJ2-7
CDR3aa: CASSSRGEQYF

v_gene: TRBV27
abundance: NA
j_gene: TRBJ1-4
CDR3aa: CASSRTTGLNEKLFF

v_gene: TRBV5-4
abundance: few
j_gene: TRBJ1-6
CDR3aa: CASSLEQGGYSPLHF

v_gene: TRBV4-2
abundance: NA
j_gene: TRBJ2-1
CDR3aa: CASSHNLAGGRDEQFF

v_gene: TRBV5-4
abundance: NA
j_gene: TRBJ2-2
CDR3aa: CASNLRDTGELFF

v_gene: TRBV2
abundance: NA
j_gene: TRBJ2-7
CDR3aa: CASSKGGDRTYEQYF

v_gene: TRBV7-2
abundance: few
j_gene: TRBJ1-1
CDR3aa: CASVGGYMNTEAFF

v_gene: TRBV5-5
abundance: NA
j_gene: TRBJ1-2
CDR3aa: CASSYEYHGYTF

v_gene: TRBV9
abundance: NA
j_gene: TRBJ2-2
CDR3aa: CASSVGHVNTGELFF

v_gene: TRBV6-5
abundance: NA
j_gene: TRBJ2-3
CDR3aa: CASRQGLGDTQYF

v_gene: TRBV5-1
abundance: NA
j_gene: TRBJ1-2
CDR3aa: CASSLGGTTGGYGYPF

v_gene: TRBV19
abundance: NA
j_gene: TRBJ2-3
CDR3aa: CASSIPWTGIFTDTQYF

v_gene: TRBV19
abundance: NA
j_gene: TRBJ2-1
CDR3aa: CASSISLEQFF

v_gene: TRBV2
abundance: NA
j_gene: TRBJ2-5
CDR3aa: CASRGQALQETQYF